One and the same sample provided the 16 T cell receptor beta chains below, sequenced in a study of blood T cell repertoires in COVID-19 (dated by TCRdb to the early 2020s). Library prep was done by the immunoSEQ multiplex PCR assay. TCRdb mirrors the immuneACCESS table, restricted to in-frame sequences. Some clones are absent from its copies; in checked studies, under half trace to an unresolved V gene, and the reason for the others is unknown. For this sample there are almost 200,000 clones; about 90% appear just once. The ten largest clones take up around 8.4% of the sample. The sequencing input was PBMCs or T cells enriched from blood (not recorded which). The receptors were gathered from a woman in her late teens or twenties who had recovered from COVID-19.

This clone came up once. Different DNA sequences within this sample yield the same CDR3. The chain links TRBV20-1 to TRBJ1-2; maybe TRBD1 (6 bases). Trimming removed 6 bases at V and 3 bases at J, with 8 bases between. Germline V CDR1 and CDR2: DFQATT, SNEGSKA (reference sequence). The CDR3 runs 11 residues. CDR3 protein: CSARTDYGYTF. In DNA, the CDR3 is TGCAGTGCCCGGACAGACTATGGCTACACCTTC.

The V and J genes are TRBV7-6 and TRBJ1-1; 8 bases match TRBD1. V lost 6 bases and J lost 7; bases outside the gene matches: 10. Germline CDR1 and CDR2: SGHVS and FNYEAQ. This CDR3 is built from 14 residues. CDR3 in amino acids: CASRLSGGAGEAFF. For the CDR3, the DNA is TGTGCCAGCAGGTTATCAGGGGGCGCAGGTGAAGCTTTCTTT.

V is TRBV19 and J is TRBJ2-6; D may be TRBD1 (5 bases). The CDR3 sequence is 15 residues long. V lost 4 bases, J lost 0 bases, and 7 bases lay in between. The V gene's germline CDR1 is LNHDA and CDR2 SQIVND (reference sequence). As DNA, the CDR3 is TGTGCCAGTAGTAGCCAGGGCTCTGGGGCCAACGTCCTGACTTTC. It is translated as CASSSQGSGANVLTF.

The rearrangement joins TRBV25-1 to TRBJ2-2; no reliable D call. This CDR3 region has 13 residues. V gave up 4 bases and J gave up 1 base, with 4 bases separating them. CDR1 and CDR2 (germline): MGHDK, SYGVNS. The CDR3 bases are TGTGCCAGCAGTGGTCAGAACACCGGGGAGCTGTTTTTT. Translation: CASSGQNTGELFF.

The chain employs TRBV6-5 and TRBJ2-3; D not resolved. In germline, CDR1 is MNHEY, CDR2 SVGAGI. V lost 6 bases to trimming and J lost 4 bases, with 8 bases between them. CDR3 length: 12 amino acids. The CDR3: CASSPGADTQYF. The CDR3 DNA reads as TGTGCCAGCAGCCCCGGTGCAGATACGCAGTATTTT.

This clone has only one observation. This chain uses TRBV6-5 with TRBJ2-7, with TRBD2 as a possible D gene (5 bases). Germline-derived CDR1 and CDR2 are MNHEY and SVGAGI. Trimming shortened V by 8 bases and J by 3 bases, and 5 bases separated the two germline ends. This CDR3 has 10 amino acids. The CDR3 is CASGSYEQYF. CDR3 nucleotides: TGTGCCAGCGGGAGCTACGAGCAGTACTTC.

The chain carries TRBV6-5 and TRBJ1-2; 7 bases agree with TRBD1. CDR1 is MNHEY, CDR2 SVGAGI, per germline. Trimming cost V 2 bases and J 8 bases; bases outside gene matches: 8. This CDR3 spans 14 amino acids. The CDR3 loop is CASSYGGGQSGYTF. In nucleotides, the CDR3 is TGTGCCAGCAGTTACGGAGGGGGCCAATCGGGCTACACCTTC.

J is TRBJ1-6 and V is TRBV28, with TRBD1 matching 7 bases. Losses at the gene ends were 6 bases for V and 5 bases for J; bases not matched to a gene: 10. The CDR3 spans 16 residues. The V gene's germline CDR1 is MDHEN and CDR2 SYDVKM. CDR3: CASSRRVTGDNSPLHF. The CDR3 DNA sequence: TGTGCCAGCAGCCGAAGGGTCACAGGGGATAATTCACCCCTCCACTTT.

The rearrangement joins TRBV28 to TRBJ2-7, with 12 bases aligning to TRBD1. J was trimmed by 7 bases and V by 4 bases; bases with no gene match: 5. The CDR3 loop spans 14 amino acids. Germline assignment: CDR1 MDHEN and CDR2 SYDVKM. CDR3 region: CASSSGQGAGEQYF. The CDR3 nucleotides read TGTGCCAGCAGTTCGGGACAGGGGGCCGGGGAGCAGTACTTC. Together with reference TRBV28 and TRBJ2-7, the CDR3 gives the full variable domain: DVKVTQSSRYLVKRTGEKVFLECVQDMDHENMFWYRQDPGLGLRLIYFSYDVKMKEKGDIPEGYSVSREKKERFSLILESASTNQTSMYLCASSSGQGAGEQYFGPGTRLTVT.

The V and J genes are TRBV28 and TRBJ2-7; D is possibly TRBD1 (6 bases). Trimming stripped 8 bases from V and 0 bases from J, with 8 bases between. Germline loops: CDR1 MDHEN, CDR2 SYDVKM. The length of the CDR3 is 12 residues. The CDR3 protein is CASGQYSYEQYF. The CDR3 DNA sequence: TGTGCCAGCGGACAGTACTCCTACGAGCAGTACTTC.

This clone appeared once. The J gene is TRBJ2-7, the V gene TRBV27; possible D gene TRBD2, 7 bases. This CDR3 contains 14 residues. The germline V and J ends were trimmed by 3 bases and 4 bases, with 13 bases remaining between them. Germline assignment: CDR1 MNHEY and CDR2 SMNVEV (reference sequence). The CDR3 DNA reads TGTGCCAGCAGTTTGGGGAGGGGGTATTACGAGCAGTACTTC. Translating it yields CASSLGRGYYEQYF.

The chain employs TRBV5-1 and TRBJ2-1; 14 bases align to TRBD2. The length of the CDR3 is 16 residues. V was clipped by 1 base and J by 7 bases; unmatched bases: 4. Germline-derived CDR1 and CDR2 are SGHRS and YFSETQ. The CDR3 reads CASSLRGTSGGNEQFF. The CDR3 bases are TGCGCCAGCAGCTTGAGGGGGACTAGCGGGGGTAATGAGCAGTTCTTC.

The rearrangement uses TRBV9 and TRBJ1-2; 9 bases fit TRBD1. The CDR3 is 19 residues long. CDR1 and CDR2 (germline): SGDLS, YYNGEE. V lost 0 bases, J lost 4 bases, and 16 bases stayed unmatched. CDR3 sequence (DNA): TGTGCCAGCAGCGTAGCTGGACAGGGGTTCGGAAGTTTGCCCTATGGCTACACCTTC. Protein product: CASSVAGQGFGSLPYGYTF. Looking up the rest from reference TRBV9 and TRBJ1-2 gives the full variable domain: DSGVTQTPKHLITATGQRVTLRCSPRSGDLSVYWYQQSLDQGLQFLIQYYNGEERAKGNILERFSAQQFPDLHSELNLSSLELGDSALYFCASSVAGQGFGSLPYGYTFGSGTRLTVV.

The J gene is TRBJ2-5, the V gene TRBV19; TRBD1 is a possible D gene (5 bases). Germline values: CDR1 LNHDA, CDR2 SQIVND (reference sequence). CDR3 length equals 14 residues. The V end lost 1 base, the J end lost 1 base, and 7 bases lay between the germline ends. CDR3 nucleotides: TGTGCCAGTAGTATAGGACAGTCCCAAGAGACCCAGTACTTC. It is translated as CASSIGQSQETQYF. Using reference TRBV19 and TRBJ2-5 for the parts outside the CDR3, the full variable domain is DGGITQSPKYLFRKEGQNVTLSCEQNLNHDAMYWYRQDPGQGLRLIYYSQIVNDFQKGDIAEGYSVSREKKESFPLTVTSAQKNPTAFYLCASSIGQSQETQYFGPGTRLLVL.

The CDR3 DNA reads TGTGCCAGCTGGCGTGGACAGGTGAACACTGAAGCTTTCTTT. This gives the protein CASWRGQVNTEAFF. The chain carries TRBV28 and TRBJ1-1; 7 bases match TRBD1. After removal of 8 bases from V and 0 bases from J, the junction contained 6 bases not matched to a gene. Looked up from germline, CDR1 is MDHEN and CDR2 is SYDVKM. This CDR3 comprises 14 residues.

This chain connects TRBV7-2 to TRBJ2-5, with TRBD2 as a possible D gene (5 bases). Germline V CDR1 and CDR2: SGHTA, FQGNSA. Trimming cost V 1 base and J 5 bases, with 11 bases left between them. CDR3 size: 14 residues. The CDR3, as DNA: TGTGCCAGCAGCTTAGATGTCGGCGGGGAGACCCAGTACTTC. It encodes CASSLDVGGETQYF.